This T cell receptor beta chain comes out of a study of shared clonotypes between healthy human individuals. Looking at the study overall: Donor composition was two women and three men, aged 18 to 49.

The CDR3 totals 14 residues. V was pared by 5 bases and J by 3 bases, with 4 bases of the junction left unmatched. CDR1 is SNHLY and CDR2 is FYNNEI in the germline V gene. CD45RO-negative, CCR7-positively selected cells formed the naive CD8 fraction, excluding terminally differentiated effector memory CD45RA+ cells. Libraries were prepared by immunoSEQ multiplex PCR; TCRdb keeps only in-frame clonotypes and omits some of them. Counted here are about 820,000 clones, 92% occurring once; the ten biggest clones make up 24%. The sample was naive CD8+ T cells sorted from blood. This chain connects TRBV2 to TRBJ2-7; 10 nucleotides match TRBD2. This receptor was taken from a man under 40 in good health. The CDR3 protein is CASSSGTSVYEQYF. CDR3 nucleotides: TGTGCCAGCAGTTCCGGGACTAGCGTCTACGAGCAGTACTTC.